Below, 10 T cell receptor beta chains from the same sample are listed, as sequenced in a study of shared clonotypes between healthy human individuals. Libraries were prepared by immunoSEQ multiplex PCR; TCRdb keeps only in-frame clonotypes and omits some of them. The sample carries around 95,000 clones, about 45% recorded once. The sequenced material came from PBMCs. These receptors originate from a woman in her 40s in good health. Some clones in this sample may be carry-over from other donors' samples.

The chain joins TRBV4-3 to TRBJ2-3, with 10 bases matching TRBD2. Per the germline V gene, CDR1 is LGHNA and CDR2 is YSLEER. V lost 4 bases to trimming and J lost 5 bases; unmatched junction nucleotides: 9. The length of the CDR3 is 16 residues. The CDR3 loop reads CASSLRLAGGLDTQYF. The CDR3 coding sequence is TGCGCCAGCAGCCTCCGCTTAGCGGGAGGCCTAGATACGCAGTATTTT.

The CDR3 loop reads CAWSWAVEETQYF. CDR3 sequence (DNA): TGTGCCTGGAGTTGGGCGGTAGAAGAGACCCAGTACTTC. This chain uses TRBV30 with TRBJ2-5; D is ambiguous. The CDR3 spans 13 residues. Trimming left V 2 bases short and J 3 bases short, with 10 bases between. CDR1 is GTSNPN and CDR2 is SVGIG in the germline V gene (reference sequence).

This clone was detected a few times. The CDR3 bases are TGTGCCAGCTCACCAGAGACAAACCTGTACACCTTC. Encoded protein: CASSPETNLYTF. The V gene is TRBV18, the J gene TRBJ1-2; D is uncertain. Per the germline V gene, CDR1 is KGHSH and CDR2 is LQKENI. This CDR3 has 12 amino acids. The V gene lost 2 bases and the J gene lost 11 bases, with 12 bases spanning the gap.

This chain joins TRBV7-2 and TRBJ2-5; D is unresolved. V was clipped by 3 bases and J by 5 bases, with 4 bases between them. The CDR3 runs 11 residues. Germline CDR1 reads SGHTA; CDR2 reads FQGNSA. CDR3 nucleotide sequence: TGTGCCAGCAGCTTCCTTGAGACCCAGTACTTC. This codes for CASSFLETQYF.

This clone was seen many times. The chain uses TRBV2 and TRBJ1-2; 7 bases map to TRBD1. CDR3 length equals 13 residues. J lost 10 bases, V lost 4 bases, and 9 bases had no gene match. Germline values: CDR1 SNHLY, CDR2 FYNNEI. CDR3 amino acids: CASSGDSLNLYTF. CDR3 bases: TGTGCCAGCAGTGGGGACAGTTTGAACCTCTACACCTTC.

The V gene is TRBV6-4, the J gene TRBJ2-1; D is undetermined. The V gene lost 0 bases and the J gene lost 5 bases, with 5 bases spanning the gap. The CDR3 has 13 residues. Germline lookup yields CDR1 MRHNA and CDR2 SNTAGT. As DNA, the CDR3 is TGTGCCAGCAGTGACTCAGACAACAATGAGCAGTTCTTC. It translates to CASSDSDNNEQFF.

This clone was seen ten or more times. This same CDR3 is encoded by further DNA sequences in the sample. CDR3 sequence reads: CASSLRTGFRNEKLFF. CDR3 DNA: TGTGCCAGCAGCCTCCGGACAGGGTTTCGTAATGAAAAACTGTTTTTT. The chain employs TRBV11-2 and TRBJ1-4; TRBD1 aligns across 8 bases. Per germline, CDR1 SGHAT and CDR2 FQNNGV. Trimming removed 5 bases from V and 4 bases from J; junction bases left unmatched: 9. The CDR3 runs 16 residues.

With regard to this clone: It differs at one base from a far larger clone, so likely a read error. This CDR3 is CASSLAGGSYEQYF. DNA of the CDR3: TGTGCCAGCAGCTTAGCGGGAGGGTCCTACGAGCAGTACTTC. The chain joins TRBV7-2 to TRBJ2-7, with 7 bases identical to TRBD2. CDR1 and CDR2 from the germline V gene are SGHTA and FQGNSA. V shed 0 bases and J 1 base; nucleotides not matched to a gene: 0. The CDR3 has 14 amino acids.

The chain employs TRBV6-5 and TRBJ1-2; D may be TRBD1 (6 bases). Germline V gives CDR1 MNHEY, CDR2 SVGAGI. V lost 5 bases and J 1 base, leaving 8 bases between the germline ends. The CDR3 consists of 13 residues. The CDR3 loop reads CASSQDSNYGYTF. CDR3 DNA sequence: TGTGCCAGCAGTCAGGACAGTAACTATGGCTACACCTTC.

This clone was recorded a few times. Other DNA sequences in the sample encode the same CDR3. CDR3 in amino acids: CASGEQLSNQPQHF. Written as DNA, the CDR3 is TGCGCCAGCGGGGAGCAGCTTAGCAATCAGCCCCAGCATTTT. This chain uses TRBV10-2 with TRBJ1-5; D not resolved. Germline V gene sequence: CDR1 WSHSY, CDR2 SAAADI. CDR3 length: 14 residues. V shed 8 bases and J shed 0 bases, with 11 bases lying between them.